Listed below are T cell receptor beta chains from one sample, sequenced in a study of T cells after yellow fever vaccination. Each CDR3 protein gets one entry after TCRdb re-called the 5' RACE reads with MiXCR. The sample lists about 240,000 distinct CDR3 sequences, about 7% occurring once. Here the sequenced sample was CD4+ T cells sorted from PBMCs, taken 15 days after the yellow fever booster vaccination. Source of these receptors: a man aged 25 to 45 who received the YFV17D yellow fever vaccine. The CDR3 runs from the conserved cysteine through the conserved F or W. D genes are given only for firm matches. The listing skips clone size in some rows; elsewhere it reads once, few, many or a size class.

TRBD2	TRBV20-1	TRBJ2-4	.	CSAHISGRYIQYF	TGCAGTGCGCACATTAGCGGGAGATACATTCAGTACTTC
.	TRBV20-1	TRBJ2-5	.	CSGRAEETQYF	TGCAGCGGCCGAGCGGAAGAGACCCAGTACTTC
.	TRBV20-1	TRBJ2-7	.	CSATETGVRYEQYF	TGCAGTGCTACCGAGACCGGGGTCCGGTACGAGCAGTACTTC
.	TRBV10-3	TRBJ2-5	many	CAISERLYQETQYF	TGTGCCATCAGTGAGCGTTTGTACCAAGAGACCCAGTACTTC
TRBD1	TRBV20-1	TRBJ2-5	few	CSARVGTAGAQYF	TGCAGTGCTAGAGTAGGGACAGCCGGGGCCCAGTACTTC
TRBD1	TRBV19	TRBJ1-2	few	CASSMGQPLISGYTF	TGTGCCAGTAGTATGGGACAGCCTTTAATTTCAGGCTACACCTTC
TRBD2	TRBV7-9	TRBJ2-1	.	CASSLWLAGNYNEQFF	TGTGCCAGCAGCTTATGGTTAGCGGGAAACTACAATGAGCAGTTCTTC
.	TRBV5-1	TRBJ2-1	many	CASSLDWNEQFF	TGCGCCAGCAGCTTGGACTGGAATGAGCAGTTCTTC
.	TRBV7-9	TRBJ1-5	.	CASSSLGGQPQHF	TGTGCCAGCAGCTCTCTGGGAGGACAGCCCCAGCATTTT
TRBD1	TRBV7-2	TRBJ1-2	few	CASSTRTGTNYGYTF	TGTGCCAGCAGCACTAGGACAGGGACGAACTATGGCTACACCTTC
.	TRBV5-1	TRBJ2-1	.	CASNRDAAYNEQFF	TGCGCCAGTAACCGGGACGCAGCCTACAATGAGCAGTTCTTC
TRBD2	TRBV5-4	TRBJ2-3	.	CASRTGGTNTDTQYF	TGTGCCAGCAGGACCGGCGGGACTAACACAGATACGCAGTATTTT
.	TRBV28	TRBJ2-7	.	CASSTTGIREQYF	TGTGCCAGCAGTACAACGGGGATACGGGAGCAGTACTTC
TRBD1	TRBV6-1	TRBJ2-7	few	CASSPGQVVSEQYF	TGTGCCAGCAGCCCTGGACAGGTAGTTTCCGAGCAGTACTTC
TRBD2	TRBV5-1	TRBJ2-7	.	CASATSGTSYEQYF	TGCGCCAGCGCCACTAGCGGAACCTCCTACGAGCAGTACTTC
.	TRBV20-1	TRBJ2-1	.	CSASNGAYNEQFF	TGCAGTGCTAGTAACGGGGCCTACAATGAGCAGTTCTTC
TRBD1	TRBV3-1	TRBJ2-6	.	CASSPRTGGPGANVLTF	TGTGCCAGCAGCCCGCGGACAGGGGGGCCTGGGGCCAACGTCCTGACTTTC
TRBD2	TRBV5-1	TRBJ2-3	.	CASRRASGSTDTQYF	TGCGCCAGTCGAAGGGCTAGCGGAAGCACAGATACGCAGTATTTT
TRBD1	TRBV5-1	TRBJ2-2	few	CASYRGPNTGELFF	TGCGCCAGTTACAGGGGCCCGAACACCGGGGAGCTGTTTTTT
.	TRBV7-2	TRBJ2-3	.	CASSSSSNTDTQYF	TGTGCCAGCAGCTCCTCCTCCAACACAGATACGCAGTATTTT
.	TRBV5-1	TRBJ2-5	.	CARSPLIAGRPQETQYF	TGCGCCAGAAGTCCGCTTATCGCCGGGAGACCCCAAGAGACCCAGTACTTC
.	TRBV7-2	TRBJ2-2	few	CASSLGVLAGNTGELFF	TGTGCCAGCAGCTTAGGGGTACTCGCGGGGAACACCGGGGAGCTGTTTTTT
.	TRBV7-3	TRBJ2-1	.	CASSPRAYNEQFF	TGTGCCAGCAGCCCCCGCGCCTACAATGAGCAGTTCTTC
.	TRBV10-3	TRBJ2-7	few	CAIAGSSYEQYF	TGTGCCATCGCTGGGAGCTCCTACGAGCAGTACTTC
.	TRBV7-3	TRBJ2-7	.	CASSPGGAAPYEQYF	TGTGCCAGCAGTCCCGGGGGAGCAGCCCCCTACGAGCAGTACTTC
.	TRBV20-1	TRBJ2-7	many	CSATGTSTYEQYF	TGCAGTGCTACCGGGACCTCAACCTACGAGCAGTACTTC
TRBD2	TRBV12-3/TRBV12-4	TRBJ2-7	.	CASSWGLAGQEQYF	TGTGCCAGCAGTTGGGGACTAGCGGGACAAGAGCAGTACTTC
.	TRBV10-3	TRBJ2-2	.	CAISSYRFRGTGELFF	TGTGCCATCAGTTCGTATCGATTCAGGGGCACCGGGGAGCTGTTTTTT
.	TRBV29-1	TRBJ2-5	.	CSVEGGKTQYF	TGCAGCGTTGAGGGGGGAAAGACCCAGTACTTC